Listed here are 29 T cell receptor beta chains from one sample, sequenced in a study of cytomegalovirus exposure and HLA in healthy donors. With 60 Vbeta and 13 Jbeta primers, the PCR was carried out. The protocol was immunoSEQ multiplex PCR, while the TCRdb copy is restricted to in-frame clones and leaves out a portion. The sample holds more than 95,000 clones, about four fifths seen once. The sample consisted of PBMCs. These receptors all come from a woman between 40 and 55 years old in good health and CMV-seropositive.

The chain recombines TRBV7-8 with TRBJ1-2; no reliable D call. The CDR3 sequence is 18 residues long. V lost 1 base and J lost 5, with 23 bases in between. Per germline, CDR1 SGHVS and CDR2 FQNEAQ. The CDR3 coding sequence is TGTGCCAGCAGCTTAGAAATTTCGACGATTCCCACGGGGTATGGCTACACCTTC. Encoded protein: CASSLEISTIPTGYGYTF.

The CDR3 nucleotides read TGTGCCTGGAGTGTAGGTGGGACAGGGAGGGCCCAGTACTTC. It is translated as CAWSVGGTGRAQYF. V gene TRBV30 combines with J gene TRBJ2-5; 9 bases agree with TRBD1. Germline CDR1 reads GTSNPN; CDR2 reads SVGIG (reference sequence). The V segment lost 0 bases and the J segment 9 bases; nucleotides outside the gene matches: 8. This CDR3 is built from 14 residues.

This sequence joins TRBV7-2 and TRBJ1-1; D is undetermined. Germline loops: CDR1 SGHTA, CDR2 FQGNSA. V lost 2 bases to trimming and J lost 7 bases, with 14 bases between them. The CDR3 has 14 residues. The CDR3 reads CASSLRSRTDEAFF. DNA for the CDR3: TGTGCCAGCAGCTTAAGGTCCCGAACAGATGAAGCTTTCTTT.

This clone occurred once. The V gene is TRBV18, the J gene TRBJ1-2; D is perhaps TRBD1 (6 bases). Per the germline V gene, CDR1 is KGHSH and CDR2 is LQKENI. Trimming took 2 bases from V and 6 from J, leaving 13 bases between them. CDR3 length: 14 amino acids. The CDR3 DNA sequence: TGTGCCAGCTCACCAGACAGGTCGAAGAATGGCTACACCTTC. This translates into CASSPDRSKNGYTF.

The chain joins TRBV15 to TRBJ1-4, with 7 bases that match TRBD1. CDR3 length equals 17 residues. The ends lost 1 base at V and 5 bases at J; junction bases unmatched: 10. Germline CDR1 and CDR2: LNHNV and YYDKDF (reference sequence). CDR3 in DNA: TGTGCCACCAGCAGAGCCACGACAGGGTGGGCGAATGAAAAACTGTTTTTT. Its protein is CATSRATTGWANEKLFF.

The gene calls are TRBV27 and TRBJ1-1; 9 positions agree with TRBD1. The junction had 17 bases not matched to a gene; V was cut back by 5 bases and J by 7 bases. CDR1 and CDR2 from the germline V gene are MNHEY and SMNVEV (reference sequence). CDR3 length: 17 residues. The CDR3 spells CASSGTGHNDVVLEAFF. DNA for the CDR3: TGTGCCAGCAGTGGGACAGGGCACAATGATGTCGTCCTTGAAGCTTTCTTT.

The rearrangement joins TRBV28 to TRBJ1-3; TRBD1 is a possible D gene (6 bases). The germline V gene has CDR1 MDHEN and CDR2 SYDVKM. CDR3 size: 17 residues. V lost 4 bases to trimming and J lost 4 bases, with 20 bases between them. CDR3 sequence (DNA): TGTGCCAGCAGTTCCCCGGACAGAACTGTCCCCGGAAACACCATATATTTT. Protein: CASSSPDRTVPGNTIYF. Filled out from reference TRBV28 and TRBJ1-3, the complete variable domain reads DVKVTQSSRYLVKRTGEKVFLECVQDMDHENMFWYRQDPGLGLRLIYFSYDVKMKEKGDIPEGYSVSREKKERFSLILESASTNQTSMYLCASSSPDRTVPGNTIYFGEGSWLTVV.

The rearrangement uses TRBV30 and TRBJ2-6; perhaps TRBD2 as D (6 bases). CDR1 GTSNPN and CDR2 SVGIG come from the germline V gene (reference sequence). The CDR3 extends over 15 amino acids. V was clipped by 0 bases and J by 2 bases, with 8 bases between them. The chain's CDR3 is CAWSVGGAGANVLTF. In DNA form, the CDR3 reads TGTGCCTGGAGTGTAGGAGGGGCTGGGGCCAACGTCCTGACTTTC. Supplemented by reference TRBV30 and TRBJ2-6, the full variable domain reads SQTIHQWPATLVQPVGSPLSLECTVEGTSNPNLYWYRQAAGRGLQLLFYSVGIGQISSEVPQNLSASRPQDRQFILSSKKLLLSDSGFYLCAWSVGGAGANVLTFGAGSRLTVL.

This clone has a handful of counts. The chain couples TRBV30 to TRBJ1-2; TRBD1 is a possible D gene (5 bases). Germline loops: CDR1 GTSNPN, CDR2 SVGIG (reference sequence). V was pared by 8 bases and J by 0 bases, with 16 bases between. The CDR3 loop spans 14 amino acids. The CDR3 protein is CAGKSRASNYGYTF. CDR3 coding DNA: TGTGCCGGGAAGAGCAGGGCATCTAACTATGGCTACACCTTC. Variable domain in full (rest from reference TRBV30 and TRBJ1-2): SQTIHQWPATLVQPVGSPLSLECTVEGTSNPNLYWYRQAAGRGLQLLFYSVGIGQISSEVPQNLSASRPQDRQFILSSKKLLLSDSGFYLCAGKSRASNYGYTFGSGTRLTVV.

The genes are TRBV4-3 and TRBJ2-7, with D hard to call. The V end lost 0 bases, the J end lost 6 bases, and 6 bases lay between the germline ends. Per germline, CDR1 LGHNA and CDR2 YSLEER. The CDR3 runs 12 residues. The CDR3 DNA follows: TGCGCCAGCAGCCAAGAGTCGCGCGAGCAGTACTTC. Protein: CASSQESREQYF.

This rearrangement joins TRBV21-1 to TRBJ2-2; TRBD1 is taken as the D call from the table, unchecked against the DNA. TRBV21-1 is described as a pseudogene. This CDR3 spans 18 amino acids. The DNA of the CDR3 is TGTGCCAGCAGCAAAGGTCACAGGGGGCGTTGGGCCACCGGGGAGCTGTTTTTT. This sequence encodes CASSKGHRGRWATGELFF.

This chain's CDR3 is CASRRDVAYEQYF. The CDR3 DNA reads TGTGCCAGCAGGCGGGACGTGGCCTACGAGCAGTACTTC. The chain recombines TRBV28 with TRBJ2-7; D may be TRBD2 (6 bases). V lost 6 bases, J lost 2 bases, and 11 bases lay in between. The germline gives CDR1 MDHEN, CDR2 SYDVKM. The CDR3 is 13 amino acids.

This clone was detected only once. The V call is TRBV19, the J call TRBJ2-1, with D possibly being TRBD2 (6 bases). The CDR3 consists of 15 residues. Germline V lookup: CDR1 LNHDA, CDR2 SQIVND (reference sequence). V was pared by 8 bases and J by 2 bases, with 16 bases between. For the CDR3, the DNA is TGTGCCAGTGCCGCGGGGTACCTTACCTACAATGAGCAGTTCTTC. It is translated as CASAAGYLTYNEQFF.

The sample holds one count of this clone. The chain carries TRBV18 and TRBJ2-3, with no clear D. CDR1 and CDR2 (germline): KGHSH, LQKENI. Trimming left V 3 bases short and J 3 bases short, with 7 bases between. The length of the CDR3 is 13 residues. CDR3: CASSPSRTDTQYF. The CDR3 nucleotides are TGTGCCAGCTCACCTTCGAGGACAGATACGCAGTATTTT.

This clone showed up just once. A junction boundary mismatches the germline segment, possibly from a read error. This chain joins TRBV11-3 and TRBJ1-1; D call uncertain. The length of the CDR3 is 10 residues. Germline V gene data show CDR1 as SGHNT and CDR2 as YENEEA. The CDR3 region is CASSLRLAVF. The CDR3 region has the DNA TGTGCCAGCAGCTTACGATTGGCCGTCTTT.

This chain's CDR3 is CASSLVQGRDYGYTF. CDR3 bases: TGCGCCAGCAGCTTGGTACAGGGTAGGGACTATGGCTACACCTTC. The gene calls are TRBV5-1 and TRBJ1-2, with D maybe TRBD1 (6 bases). CDR1 and CDR2 from the germline V gene are SGHRS and YFSETQ. V was clipped by 0 bases and J by 3 bases, with 12 bases between them. There are 15 residues in the CDR3.

The chain has TRBV6-4 and TRBJ2-3; the D gene is possibly TRBD1 (6 bases). V shed 6 bases and J shed 2 bases, with 15 bases lying between them. CDR1 and CDR2 from the germline V gene are MRHNA and SNTAGT. The CDR3 runs to 15 residues. CDR3 loop: CASRKQGSSTDTQYF. CDR3 nucleotides: TGTGCCAGCAGGAAACAGGGAAGTTCCACAGATACGCAGTATTTT.

This chain joins TRBV6-5 and TRBJ2-7; TRBD2 aligns across 9 bases. The J segment lost 2 bases and the V segment lost 6 bases, leaving 8 bases of the junction unmatched. CDR3 length: 15 amino acids. Germline V gene data show CDR1 as MNHEY and CDR2 as SVGAGI. The CDR3 sequence is CASSSLSGSAYEQYF. CDR3 coding DNA: TGTGCCAGCAGCTCCCTTAGCGGGAGTGCCTACGAGCAGTACTTC.

Of note for this clone: The same CDR3 arises from other DNA sequences in this sample as well. The chain recombines TRBV6-4 with TRBJ2-3, with 8 bases aligning to TRBD2. From germline, CDR1 is MRHNA and CDR2 SNTAGT. The CDR3 is 15 residues long. V lost 6 bases, J lost 4 bases, and 9 bases stayed unmatched. CDR3 region: CASSEGPGGADTQYF. The CDR3 DNA reads as TGTGCCAGCAGCGAAGGACCGGGGGGGGCAGATACGCAGTATTTT.

The chain employs TRBV10-3 and TRBJ2-3, with 10 bases fitting TRBD2. Trimming took 4 bases from V and 0 from J; bases not matched to a gene: 13. CDR1 ENHRY and CDR2 SYGVKD come from the germline V gene. The CDR3 contains 19 residues. CDR3 sequence (DNA): TGTGCCATCAGTGGGCAGGGGCATGGACTAGCGGTTAGCACAGATACGCAGTATTTT. It encodes CAISGQGHGLAVSTDTQYF.

The chain recombines TRBV7-9 with TRBJ1-2, with a weak D call TRBD1 (5 bases). CDR1 and CDR2 (germline): SEHNR, FQNEAQ (reference sequence). Trimming took off 4 bases at V and 4 bases at J, with 13 bases between the two ends. The CDR3 has 14 residues. For the CDR3, the DNA is TGTGCCAGCAGCTCCGGGGTGGGACTCTATGGCTACACCTTC. This codes for CASSSGVGLYGYTF.

The CDR3 DNA is TGCAGCGAGTTAGCGGGAGGGTCAGAGCAGTTCTTC. Translating gives CSELAGGSEQFF. The V call is TRBV29-1, the J call TRBJ2-1; 11 nucleotides line up with TRBD2. CDR1 and CDR2 from the germline V gene are SQVTM and ANQGSEA. This CDR3 comprises 12 residues. V lost 7 bases, J lost 10 bases, and 6 bases stayed unmatched.

V usage is TRBV6-6 and J usage is TRBJ2-7, with D maybe TRBD2 (6 bases). Germline lookup yields CDR1 MNHNY and CDR2 SVGAGI (reference sequence). This CDR3 region has 14 residues. The V end was cut by 7 bases, the J end by 1 base, with 14 bases between. The CDR3, as DNA: TGTGCCAGCACCTTTCGGGAGTCGTCCTACGAGCAGTACTTC. Translation gives CASTFRESSYEQYF.

The rearrangement links TRBV4-3 to TRBJ1-6; 7 bases fit TRBD1. The ends lost 0 bases at V and 9 bases at J; junction bases unmatched: 8. Germline lookup yields CDR1 LGHNA and CDR2 YSLEER. The CDR3 extends over 16 amino acids. The DNA for the CDR3 is TGCGCCAGCAGCCAAGATGGTGACAGGGCCGGTTCACCCCTCCACTTT. Translated: CASSQDGDRAGSPLHF.

V usage is TRBV5-1 and J usage is TRBJ2-2, with TRBD2 identical over 7 bases. The trim removed 8 bases at V and 0 bases at J, leaving 7 bases unmatched. CDR3 size: 15 residues. Per the germline V gene, CDR1 is SGHRS and CDR2 is YFSETQ. In DNA, the CDR3 is TGCGCCAGTAGGGCGGCGGGAGCGAACACCGGGGAGCTGTTTTTT. This translates into CASRAAGANTGELFF.

V is TRBV19 and J is TRBJ2-1; TRBD2 matches at 8 bases. The germline V gene has CDR1 LNHDA and CDR2 SQIVND (reference sequence). J gave up 2 bases and V 5 bases, and 8 bases lay outside the gene matches. This CDR3 region has 16 residues. The CDR3 nucleotides are TGTGCCAGTAGTCTCCCAGCGGGGGTAACCTACAATGAGCAGTTCTTC. As protein: CASSLPAGVTYNEQFF.

The rearrangement uses TRBV10-3 and TRBJ2-5, with a weak D call TRBD1 (6 bases). Germline CDR1 is ENHRY and CDR2 is SYGVKD. Trimming shortened V by 0 bases and J by 5 bases, and 13 bases separated the two germline ends. The CDR3 consists of 15 residues. This CDR3 reads CAISESLGRGETQYF. DNA for the CDR3: TGTGCCATCAGTGAGTCGTTAGGTAGGGGGGAGACCCAGTACTTC.

J is TRBJ2-2 and V is TRBV28, with a tentative D call TRBD1 (6 bases). The V end lost 2 bases, the J end lost 12 bases, and 13 bases lay between the germline ends. This CDR3 is built from 13 residues. Germline V gene lookup returns CDR1 MDHEN and CDR2 SYDVKM. CDR3 coding DNA: TGTGCCAGCAGTTTAAACCTGCAGGGGAAGCTGTTTTTT. Translation: CASSLNLQGKLFF.

J is TRBJ2-1 and V is TRBV4-3, with D unclear. The CDR3 consists of 15 residues. V lost 0 bases to trimming and J lost 2 bases, with 8 bases between them. Germline V lookup: CDR1 LGHNA, CDR2 YSLEER. DNA of the CDR3: TGCGCCAGCAGCCAAGAGGCCCACCCCTACAATGAGCAGTTCTTC. It encodes CASSQEAHPYNEQFF.